This entry lists 29 T cell receptor beta chains sequenced from one sample in a study of T cells in Graves' hyperthyroidism and ophthalmopathy (dated by TCRdb to between 2019 and 2020). Library preparation employed multiplex PCR. The sequencer was an Illumina HiSeq 2000. The TCR beta CDR3 regions were amplified from the RNA transcripts. The first round of RT-PCR for the TCR CDR3 was performed with the HTBI primer set and the Qiagen OneStep RT-PCR kit. TCRdb redid the processing of the public reads, applying fastp at Q25 and MiXCR, and retained in-frame beta chains. One record per CDR3 amino acid sequence lists the most common genes and DNA. The sample table records about 130,000 distinct CDR3 sequences; around 20% of these occur just once. The ten largest clones represent roughly 71% of the sample. Material: blood. Source of these receptors: a woman between 50 and 59 years old with Graves' hyperthyroidism that later progressed to Graves' ophthalmopathy.

The rearrangement links TRBV28 to TRBJ2-7; 7 bases align to TRBD1. The trim removed 5 bases at V and 2 bases at J, leaving 6 bases unmatched. The length of the CDR3 is 14 residues. In germline, CDR1 is MDHEN, CDR2 SYDVKM. The CDR3 is CASSPTGTTYEQYF. The CDR3 DNA reads as TGTGCCAGCAGTCCGACAGGGACGACCTACGAGCAGTACTTC.

This clonotype was picked up many times. V is TRBV18 and J is TRBJ2-3, with a tentative D call TRBD2 (5 bases). Germline V gene sequence: CDR1 KGHSH, CDR2 LQKENI. This CDR3 comprises 15 residues. V shed 1 base and J shed 0 bases, with 8 bases lying between them. The CDR3 is CASSPRGLSTDTQYF. CDR3 nucleotides: TGTGCCAGCTCACCACGTGGACTTAGCACAGATACGCAGTATTTT.

The chain employs TRBV6-1 and TRBJ2-7; D gene uncertain. Germline assignment: CDR1 MNHNS and CDR2 SASEGT. This CDR3 has 13 residues. The V end lost 5 bases, the J end lost 3 bases, and 11 bases lay between the germline ends. DNA of the CDR3: TGTGCCAGCAGTTGGGTCCCGGGCTACGAGCAGTACTTC. The encoded protein is CASSWVPGYEQYF.

This clonotype came up a few times. The V gene is TRBV20-1, the J gene TRBJ1-5; TRBD1 matches at 12 bases. With V trimmed by 2 bases and J by 0 bases, 8 bases remained unmatched. Looked up from germline, CDR1 is DFQATT and CDR2 is SNEGSKA (reference sequence). This CDR3 region has 18 residues. The DNA of the CDR3 is TGCAGTGCTAGATCCGGGACAGGGGGCCGGTCTAGCAATCAGCCCCAGCATTTT. Its translation is CSARSGTGGRSSNQPQHF.

This clonotype came up many times. This chain uses TRBV28 with TRBJ1-1, with D perhaps TRBD1 (5 bases). V lost 2 bases and J 4 bases, leaving 11 bases between the germline ends. The CDR3 is made up of 14 amino acids. Germline CDR1 MDHEN, CDR2 SYDVKM. The CDR3, as DNA: TGTGCCAGCAGTTTAACAGGCTGGAGCACTGAAGCTTTCTTT. Translating it yields CASSLTGWSTEAFF.

V usage is TRBV6-2 or TRBV6-3 and J usage is TRBJ2-7; TRBD1 agrees at 8 bases. CDR3 length: 13 amino acids. Germline V gene lookup returns CDR1 MNHEY and CDR2 SVGEGT. Trimming removed 6 bases from V and 2 bases from J; junction bases left unmatched: 3. For the CDR3, the DNA is TGTGCCAGCAGAGGGGGACAGGCCTACGAGCAGTACTTC. Amino acid sequence: CASRGGQAYEQYF.

V is TRBV7-9 and J is TRBJ2-3; 10 bases are shared with TRBD2. CDR1 and CDR2 from the germline V gene are SEHNR and FQNEAQ (reference sequence). The CDR3 covers 13 residues. V gave up 7 bases and J gave up 3 bases; unmatched junction bases: 1. Here the CDR3 reads CASTAGGTDTQYF. In DNA form, the CDR3 reads TGTGCCAGCACAGCGGGAGGGACAGATACGCAGTATTTT.

The gene calls are TRBV5-1 and TRBJ2-3; D is possibly TRBD1 (5 bases). The V end was cut by 0 bases, the J end by 2 bases, with 10 bases between. The CDR3 has 15 amino acids. The germline V gene has CDR1 SGHRS and CDR2 YFSETQ. In DNA form, the CDR3 reads TGCGCCAGCAGCTTGGAGGCAGGGCACACAGATACGCAGTATTTT. It yields the protein CASSLEAGHTDTQYF.

This clonotype was seen repeatedly, ten times or more. The chain carries TRBV2 and TRBJ2-5, with a possible D match to TRBD1 (6 bases). Germline V gene data show CDR1 as SNHLY and CDR2 as FYNNEI. The V and J ends lost 1 base and 1 base respectively, with 7 bases between them. The CDR3 covers 14 residues. The DNA of the CDR3 is TGTGCCAGCAGTGAAGGACAGGCCCAAGAGACCCAGTACTTC. Translating it yields CASSEGQAQETQYF.

This clonotype was recorded many times. The V call is TRBV19, the J call TRBJ2-5, with D tentatively TRBD1 (5 bases). V was trimmed by 5 bases and J by 2 bases, leaving 15 bases between them. CDR3 length: 15 residues. CDR1 is LNHDA, CDR2 SQIVND, per germline (reference sequence). The CDR3 loop is CASSPDTGSQETQYF. The CDR3, as DNA: TGTGCCAGTAGTCCGGACACTGGATCTCAAGAGACCCAGTACTTC.

At least ten counts were recorded for this clonotype. V and J are TRBV6-5 and TRBJ2-2; 7 bases are shared with TRBD2. Germline CDR1 MNHEY, CDR2 SVGAGI. The CDR3 has 17 amino acids. V lost 0 bases, J lost 6 bases, and 10 bases stayed unmatched. The CDR3 nucleotides read TGTGCCAGCAGTTACTCACCCGGGACTATTAAGGCCGGGGAGCTGTTTTTT. Residues: CASSYSPGTIKAGELFF.

This clonotype is a singleton in its sample. The V call is TRBV6-2 or TRBV6-3, the J call TRBJ1-1, with a tentative D call TRBD1 (5 bases). The germline V and J ends were trimmed by 2 bases and 0 bases, with 10 bases remaining between them. Germline CDR1 reads MNHEY; CDR2 reads SVGEGT. The CDR3 extends over 15 amino acids. CDR3 nucleotides: TGTGCCAGCAGTTACGGCGGGGGATTGAACACTGAAGCTTTCTTT. This codes for CASSYGGGLNTEAFF.

This clonotype was counted many times. The V gene is TRBV28, the J gene TRBJ2-7; no firm D call. V shed 3 bases and J shed 8 bases, with 14 bases lying between them. There are 13 residues in the CDR3. Germline CDR1 reads MDHEN; CDR2 reads SYDVKM. The CDR3 coding sequence is TGTGCCAGCAGTTTCGGTCGGTCTAGGCAGCAGTACTTC. It translates to CASSFGRSRQQYF.

There are many counts of this clonotype. V is TRBV27 and J is TRBJ1-2, with TRBD1 as a possible D gene (5 bases). Germline V gene data show CDR1 as MNHEY and CDR2 as SMNVEV (reference sequence). Trimming stripped 5 bases from V and 3 bases from J, with 13 bases between. CDR3 length equals 14 residues. In nucleotides, the CDR3 is TGTGCCAGCAGTCCGGGGCGGGGCCACTATGGCTACACCTTC. This codes for CASSPGRGHYGYTF.

Turning to this clonotype: A much bigger clone sits one base away, suggesting this may be a read error. V gene TRBV6-1 combines with J gene TRBJ1-2; tentative D call: TRBD1 (5 bases). CDR3 length equals 15 residues. Trimming shortened V by 1 base and J by 7 bases, and 16 bases separated the two germline ends. The germline gives CDR1 MNHNS, CDR2 SASEGT. CDR3 sequence (DNA): TGTGCCAGCAGTGAAGAAGCAGGGACGGTGCGTGGCTACACCTTC. This codes for CASSEEAGTVRGYTF.

This clonotype was observed a few times. The rearrangement uses TRBV18 and TRBJ2-5; the match to TRBD2 covers 7 bases. The CDR3 extends over 17 amino acids. Germline CDR1 is KGHSH and CDR2 is LQKENI. After removal of 2 bases from V and 5 bases from J, the junction contained 14 bases not matched to a gene. In nucleotides, the CDR3 is TGTGCCAGCTCACCAAACGGGAGGCGCCTAGCAGGGGAGACCCAGTACTTC. Translation: CASSPNGRRLAGETQYF.

The rearrangement joins TRBV2 to TRBJ2-2; TRBD2 matches at 15 bases. V dropped 6 bases and J dropped 4; count of bases not matched to a gene: 12. This CDR3 is 19 amino acids long. Germline V gene sequence: CDR1 SNHLY, CDR2 FYNNEI. CDR3 bases: TGTGCCAGCAGCGGCGGACTAGCGGGAGGGCCGCGAGGCACCGGGGAGCTGTTTTTT. This translates into CASSGGLAGGPRGTGELFF.

This clonotype was picked up many times. The V and J genes are TRBV5-6 and TRBJ1-1, with D perhaps matching TRBD1 (5 bases). The CDR3 is 15 amino acids. Trimming took off 1 base at V and 1 base at J, with 11 bases between the two ends. CDR1 and CDR2 from the germline V gene are SGHDT and YYEEEE. The CDR3 protein is CASSLLGAQNTEAFF. CDR3 sequence (DNA): TGTGCCAGCAGCTTGCTAGGGGCCCAGAACACTGAAGCTTTCTTT.

This clonotype was observed many times. J is TRBJ1-1 and V is TRBV4-1; 8 bases are shared with TRBD1. Looked up from germline, CDR1 is MGHRA and CDR2 is YSYEKL. The CDR3 totals 18 residues. V shed 0 bases, J shed 0 bases, and the junction held 9 bases outside the gene matches. Here the CDR3 reads CASSQDRDRLELNTEAFF. The CDR3 DNA sequence: TGCGCCAGCAGCCAAGACCGGGACAGGTTAGAATTGAACACTGAAGCTTTCTTT.

The CDR3 protein is CASSLEGQGTGELFF. The DNA of the CDR3 is TGTGCCAGCAGCTTAGAGGGACAGGGAACCGGGGAGCTGTTTTTT. The genes are TRBV7-9 and TRBJ2-2; 9 positions match TRBD1. CDR3 size: 15 residues. J lost 5 bases, V lost 1 base, and 2 bases had no gene match. Looked up from germline, CDR1 is SEHNR and CDR2 is FQNEAQ (reference sequence).

In its sample, this clonotype was seen many times. V and J are TRBV18 and TRBJ1-2; D is possibly TRBD1 (5 bases). The CDR3 is 13 residues long. V gave up 3 bases and J gave up 7 bases, with 12 bases separating them. Germline V gene sequence: CDR1 KGHSH, CDR2 LQKENI. Here the CDR3 reads CASSPPGLRGYTF. CDR3 DNA: TGTGCCAGCTCACCGCCAGGGCTGCGTGGCTACACCTTC.

This clonotype was observed a few times. This chain connects TRBV19 to TRBJ1-5, with 8 bases lining up with TRBD1. The CDR3 contains 15 residues. The junction had 4 bases not matched to a gene; V was cut back by 4 bases and J by 2 bases. The germline gives CDR1 LNHDA, CDR2 SQIVND (reference sequence). The CDR3 region has the DNA TGTGCCAGTAGTAGAGGACAGGGAGGCAATCAGCCCCAGCATTTT. Translating gives CASSRGQGGNQPQHF.

In this sample, this clonotype turned up many times. The genes are TRBV6-2 or TRBV6-3 and TRBJ2-7; D remains ambiguous. V was cut by 2 bases and J by 2 bases, with 10 bases left in between. Germline values: CDR1 MNHEY, CDR2 SVGEGT. The CDR3 spans 14 residues. CDR3 in amino acids: CASSYNEQTYEQYF. The CDR3 DNA reads as TGTGCCAGCAGTTACAATGAGCAGACCTACGAGCAGTACTTC.

This clonotype showed up many times. The chain is built from TRBV2 and TRBJ1-1; D remains ambiguous. CDR1 is SNHLY, CDR2 FYNNEI, per germline. The CDR3 runs 12 residues. The V and J ends lost 8 bases and 2 bases respectively, with 9 bases between them. CDR3 in DNA: TGTGCCAGCTACCGGGTTAACACTGAAGCTTTCTTT. It encodes CASYRVNTEAFF. The variable domain in full, completed from reference TRBV2 and TRBJ1-1, reads EPEVTQTPSHQVTQMGQEVILRCVPISNHLYFYWYRQILGQKVEFLVSFYNNEISEKSEIFDDQFSVERPDGSNFTLKIRSTKLEDSAMYFCASYRVNTEAFFGQGTRLTVV.

This clonotype appeared many times. The V call is TRBV20-1, the J call TRBJ2-7; tentatively, D is TRBD1 (5 bases). CDR1 is DFQATT, CDR2 SNEGSKA, per germline (reference sequence). The CDR3 has 15 residues. Trimming took off 4 bases at V and 2 bases at J, with 18 bases between the two ends. This CDR3 reads CSATQGITTAYEQYF. As DNA, the CDR3 is TGCAGTGCTACGCAGGGTATTACTACCGCCTACGAGCAGTACTTC.

The V and J genes are TRBV5-1 and TRBJ2-3; the match to TRBD1 covers 12 bases. V trimming: 3 bases; J trimming: 4 bases; junction bases outside the gene matches: 0. The germline V gene has CDR1 SGHRS and CDR2 YFSETQ. The CDR3 runs 14 residues. CDR3 DNA sequence: TGCGCCAGCAGCTGGGACAGGGGGCCAGATACGCAGTATTTT. This encodes CASSWDRGPDTQYF.

This clonotype has a count of ten or more. The genes are TRBV12-3 or TRBV12-4 and TRBJ1-3; D gene uncertain. This CDR3 comprises 12 residues. The V end was cut by 5 bases, the J end by 3 bases, with 5 bases between. The CDR3, as DNA: TGTGCCAGCAGTCTTTTTGGAAACACCATATATTTT. Protein product: CASSLFGNTIYF.

This clonotype was recorded at least ten times. The chain employs TRBV2 and TRBJ1-2; D gene uncertain. Germline CDR1 and CDR2: SNHLY and FYNNEI. V was trimmed by 11 bases and J by 4 bases, leaving 17 bases between them. This CDR3 is built from 13 residues. The CDR3 is CAGSMASSYGYTF. DNA of the CDR3: TGTGCCGGGAGTATGGCATCGTCCTATGGCTACACCTTC.

Many counts were recorded for this clonotype. The chain employs TRBV5-1 and TRBJ2-1; D unclear. The germline V gene encodes CDR1 SGHRS and CDR2 YFSETQ. V was pared by 0 bases and J by 0 bases, with 7 bases between. The CDR3 covers 15 residues. The CDR3 bases are TGCGCCAGCAGCTTGGATGTAACCTCCTACAATGAGCAGTTCTTC. Translation gives CASSLDVTSYNEQFF.